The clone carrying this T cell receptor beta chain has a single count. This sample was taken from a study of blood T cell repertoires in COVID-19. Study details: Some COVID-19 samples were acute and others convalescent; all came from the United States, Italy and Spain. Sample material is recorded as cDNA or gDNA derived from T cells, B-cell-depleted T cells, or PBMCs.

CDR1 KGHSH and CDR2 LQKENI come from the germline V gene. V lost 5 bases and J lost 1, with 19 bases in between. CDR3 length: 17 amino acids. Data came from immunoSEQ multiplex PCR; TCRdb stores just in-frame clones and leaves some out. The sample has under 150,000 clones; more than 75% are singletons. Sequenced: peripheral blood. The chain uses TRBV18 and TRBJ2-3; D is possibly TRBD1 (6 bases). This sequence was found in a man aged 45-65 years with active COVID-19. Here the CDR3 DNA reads TGTGCCAGCTCAACCCGATCGGGACATCTCGGCACAGATACGCAGTATTTT. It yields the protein CASSTRSGHLGTDTQYF.